This T cell receptor beta chain was observed in a study of shared clonotypes between healthy human individuals. Study-level results: Naive subsets, compared against memory subsets, generally had larger estimated richness values. A reduction in generation probabilities was seen for non-shared clonotypes relative to those shared by all four donors.

Germline V gene data show CDR1 as MDHEN and CDR2 as SYDVKM. V was pared by 1 base and J by 4 bases, with 12 bases between. The CDR3 covers 15 residues. Note on this clone: Its target is unknown.

Deep was the level at which the assay was run. Sorted-subset replicate PCRs used roughly 210 ng of genomic DNA. This amount corresponded to tens of thousands of T cell genomes. Only in-frame clones appear in the TCRdb table, and some are missing; sequencing was by immunoSEQ multiplex PCR. Among approximately 1,500,000 clones listed, 98% were seen once. The clonotype comes from a man aged 25 to 40 in good health. Sequencing was performed on naive CD4+ T cells sorted from blood. Documented subset: CD45RA+ positively selected. The V gene is TRBV28, the J gene TRBJ2-3, with D perhaps TRBD1 (6 bases). The CDR3 loop is CASSLSRGSADTQYF. In nucleotides, the CDR3 is TGTGCCAGCAGTTTATCCAGGGGTAGCGCAGATACGCAGTATTTT.